This T cell receptor beta chain appears in the sequencing data of a study of blood T cell repertoires in COVID-19. Looking at the study overall: The United States, Italy and Spain supplied acute and convalescent COVID-19 samples. Sample material is recorded as cDNA or gDNA derived from T cells, B-cell-depleted T cells, or PBMCs.

CDR3 length equals 15 residues. The germline CDR1 and CDR2 sequences are SGHAT and FQNNGV. The V gene end was trimmed by 6 bases and the J gene end by 3 bases; junction bases not matched to a gene: 4. Everyone who took part was roughly 18 to 89 years old, and they came from about 25 US areas. In the study's own analysis: Amplification with reference gene primers provided the estimates of nucleated cell counts. Produced via immunoSEQ multiplex PCR; TCRdb's table is partial and in-frame only. V and J calls and clone size are copied from that table; D and trimming were computed from the DNA. Here the sample spans 300,000 to 350,000 clones, 70% to 90% being singletons.

Sequencing was done on a sample of PBMCs or T cells enriched from blood (not recorded which). The chain recombines TRBV11-2 with TRBJ2-1, with TRBD2 matching over 11 bases. The sequence came from a man aged 25-40 years who had recovered from COVID-19. In DNA form, the CDR3 reads TGTGCCAGCAGTTGGGGACTAGCGGACTACAATGAGCAGTTCTTC. This codes for CASSWGLADYNEQFF.